The 28 T cell receptor beta chains given below trace back to one sample, sequenced in a study of blood T cell repertoires in COVID-19. TCRdb keeps only in-frame clones here, not all; method: immunoSEQ multiplex PCR. This table holds 200,000 to 300,000 clones, approximately 85% found once. Specimen: PBMCs or T cells enriched from blood (not recorded which). The receptor source for this set is a woman between 45 and 60 years old who had recovered from COVID-19.

The J gene is TRBJ1-2, the V gene TRBV12-3 or TRBV12-4; the match to TRBD1 covers 7 bases. Losses at the gene ends were 3 bases for V and 4 bases for J; bases not matched to a gene: 2. CDR3 length equals 13 residues. This chain's CDR3 is CASSLGQTYGYTF. CDR3 nucleotides: TGTGCCAGCAGTTTGGGACAGACCTATGGCTACACCTTC.

This chain links TRBV7-9 with TRBJ1-2; 8 bases are a match to TRBD1. CDR1 is SEHNR, CDR2 FQNEAQ, per germline (reference sequence). V was clipped by 5 bases and J by 1 base; unmatched bases: 6. CDR3 length: 15 amino acids. The CDR3 is CASSPTGGDNYGYTF. The CDR3 DNA reads TGTGCCAGCAGCCCCACAGGGGGGGATAACTATGGCTACACCTTC.

J is TRBJ2-3 and V is TRBV11-3; D is uncertain. V was pared by 5 bases and J by 1 base, with 7 bases between. The CDR3 is made up of 13 amino acids. In germline, CDR1 is SGHNT, CDR2 YENEEA. DNA for the CDR3: TGTGCCAGCAGCCACCGCGGCACAGATACGCAGTATTTT. Translated, it gives CASSHRGTDTQYF.

The J gene is TRBJ1-3, the V gene TRBV30, with D possibly TRBD1 on 5 matching bases. Germline V gives CDR1 GTSNPN, CDR2 SVGIG (reference sequence). This CDR3 has 15 amino acids. Trimming took off 3 bases at V and 1 base at J, with 13 bases between the two ends. Here the CDR3 reads CAWSPGLLSGNTIYF. In DNA, the CDR3 is TGTGCCTGGAGCCCGGGACTGCTTTCTGGAAACACCATATATTTT.

The chain is built from TRBV28 and TRBJ2-1; 7 bases fit TRBD2. With V trimmed by 2 bases and J by 7 bases, 11 bases remained unmatched. Germline V lookup: CDR1 MDHEN, CDR2 SYDVKM. The CDR3 spans 16 residues. CDR3 sequence reads: CASSLVLTLGGNEQFF. In DNA, the CDR3 is TGTGCCAGCAGTTTAGTCCTGACTCTGGGGGGGAATGAGCAGTTCTTC.

The chain uses TRBV28 and TRBJ2-3; 12 nucleotides match TRBD2. With V trimmed by 2 bases and J by 4 bases, 7 bases remained unmatched. Germline CDR1 reads MDHEN; CDR2 reads SYDVKM. CDR3 size: 17 residues. This CDR3 is CASSLDLAGGFADTQYF. In nucleotides, the CDR3 is TGTGCCAGCAGTTTAGACCTAGCGGGAGGGTTCGCAGATACGCAGTATTTT.

The chain links TRBV11-2 to TRBJ1-6; 7 bases are a match to TRBD1. J gave up 10 bases and V 6 bases, and 15 bases lay outside the gene matches. Germline lookup yields CDR1 SGHAT and CDR2 FQNNGV. CDR3 length: 16 amino acids. The chain's CDR3 is CASRSQVTGVASPLHF. CDR3 bases: TGTGCCAGCAGATCCCAAGTTACAGGGGTTGCCTCACCCCTCCACTTT.

V is TRBV6-5 and J is TRBJ1-5; the D gene is possibly TRBD1 (6 bases). The V and J ends lost 8 bases and 5 bases respectively, with 13 bases between them. The CDR3 sequence is 13 residues long. Per the germline V gene, CDR1 is MNHEY and CDR2 is SVGAGI. In nucleotides, the CDR3 is TGTGCCAGCGACCACAGGGTTGATCAGCCCCAGCATTTT. Amino acid sequence: CASDHRVDQPQHF.

This chain joins TRBV6-5 and TRBJ1-2, with TRBD1 identical over 8 bases. This CDR3 spans 14 amino acids. Germline loops: CDR1 MNHEY, CDR2 SVGAGI. The V gene end was trimmed by 6 bases and the J gene end by 4 bases; junction bases not matched to a gene: 7. In DNA form, the CDR3 reads TGTGCCAGCAGGACGACAGGGGCCCGCTATGGCTACACCTTC. This encodes CASRTTGARYGYTF.

The J gene is TRBJ1-2, the V gene TRBV28, with D perhaps matching TRBD1 (5 bases). The V gene's germline CDR1 is MDHEN and CDR2 SYDVKM. The CDR3 runs 13 residues. V was shortened by 6 bases and J by 7 bases, with 15 bases between the two germline ends. In nucleotides, the CDR3 is TGTGCCAGCAGACCCCAGGGAGGAGCTGGCTACACCTTC. Its protein is CASRPQGGAGYTF.

The V call is TRBV13, the J call TRBJ1-1; 8 nucleotides match TRBD1. Per germline, CDR1 PRHDT and CDR2 FYEKMQ (reference sequence). The CDR3 loop spans 20 amino acids. V lost 5 bases, J lost 0 bases, and 20 bases stayed unmatched. CDR3 in amino acids: CASSNILIDRGRVMNTEAFF. CDR3 bases: TGTGCCAGCAGCAACATCCTCATCGACAGGGGCCGTGTCATGAACACTGAAGCTTTCTTT.

This clone was recorded only once. The gene calls are TRBV11-2 and TRBJ2-3; perhaps TRBD2 as D (5 bases). The CDR3 length is 15 residues. V lost 4 bases and J lost 0, with 11 bases in between. Per the germline V gene, CDR1 is SGHAT and CDR2 is FQNNGV. This CDR3 is CASSSPSRSTDTQYF. CDR3 nucleotide sequence: TGTGCCAGCAGCTCCCCTAGCCGCAGCACAGATACGCAGTATTTT. The full variable domain, its missing parts supplied by reference TRBV11-2 and TRBJ2-3, is EAGVAQSPRYKIIEKRQSVAFWCNPISGHATLYWYQQILGQGPKLLIQFQNNGVVDDSQLPKDRFSAERLKGVDSTLKIQPAKLEDSAVYLCASSSPSRSTDTQYFGPGTRLTVL.

This clone was observed a few times. This rearrangement joins TRBV7-3 to TRBJ2-1; 7 positions match TRBD2. Germline-derived CDR1 and CDR2 are SGHTA and FQGTGA. J lost 2 bases, V lost 2 bases, and 6 bases had no gene match. The CDR3 sequence is 16 residues long. The chain's CDR3 is CASSLGAGSTYNEQFF. In DNA form, the CDR3 reads TGTGCCAGCAGCTTAGGAGCGGGGAGTACCTACAATGAGCAGTTCTTC.

This chain links TRBV20-1 with TRBJ1-1; possible D gene TRBD1, 5 bases. The V end lost 3 bases, the J end lost 7 bases, and 9 bases lay between the germline ends. The CDR3 spans 11 residues. CDR1 is DFQATT, CDR2 SNEGSKA, per germline (reference sequence). The DNA of the CDR3 is TGCAGTGCTAGCGAGACAGATGAAGCTTTCTTT. It is translated as CSASETDEAFF.

The chain links TRBV18 to TRBJ2-1; TRBD2 matches 12 bases. V gave up 6 bases and J gave up 13 bases; unmatched junction bases: 7. The CDR3 runs to 13 residues. Germline CDR1 is KGHSH and CDR2 is LQKENI. The CDR3 reads CASSPTSGRNQFF. In nucleotides, the CDR3 is TGTGCCAGCTCCCCTACTAGCGGGAGGAACCAGTTCTTC.

V is TRBV30 and J is TRBJ2-1; D call uncertain. The ends were cut back, 0 bases at V and 0 bases at J, with 6 bases in the middle. The CDR3 length is 14 residues. Germline V gene lookup returns CDR1 GTSNPN and CDR2 SVGIG (reference sequence). Here the CDR3 reads CAWSVSSSYNEQFF. The CDR3 nucleotides are TGTGCCTGGAGTGTTTCGTCCTCCTACAATGAGCAGTTCTTC.

This clone was seen a single time. Other DNA sequences in this sample translate to the same CDR3. V gene TRBV4-1 combines with J gene TRBJ1-3, with D hard to call. The CDR3 totals 13 residues. Trimming cost V 2 bases and J 2 bases, with 4 bases left between them. CDR1 MGHRA and CDR2 YSYEKL come from the germline V gene. Here the CDR3 reads CASSQLTGNTIYF. The CDR3 nucleotides read TGCGCCAGCAGCCAACTAACTGGAAACACCATATATTTT.

This rearrangement joins TRBV14 to TRBJ2-5, with 7 bases fitting TRBD1. This CDR3 is 14 amino acids long. Germline V gives CDR1 SGHDN, CDR2 FVKESK. J gave up 5 bases and V 0 bases, and 3 bases lay outside the gene matches. This CDR3 reads CASSQDDRVETQYF. The CDR3 nucleotides read TGTGCCAGCAGCCAAGATGACAGGGTGGAGACCCAGTACTTC. The whole variable domain, remainder taken from reference TRBV14 and TRBJ2-5, is EAGVTQFPSHSVIEKGQTVTLRCDPISGHDNLYWYRRVMGKEIKFLLHFVKESKQDESGMPNNRFLAERTGGTYSTLKVQPAELEDSGVYFCASSQDDRVETQYFGPGTRLLVL.

This clone occurred a few times. V is TRBV19 and J is TRBJ1-4, with D unresolved. The CDR3 loop spans 12 amino acids. V was trimmed by 6 bases and J by 4 bases, leaving 6 bases between them. Germline assignment: CDR1 LNHDA and CDR2 SQIVND (reference sequence). For the CDR3, the DNA is TGTGCCAGTAGACTACATAATGAAAAACTGTTTTTT. It codes for CASRLHNEKLFF.

This chain links TRBV6-5 with TRBJ1-2; TRBD1 might be the D (6 bases). Germline-derived CDR1 and CDR2 are MNHEY and SVGAGI. V was clipped by 6 bases and J by 1 base, with 9 bases between them. The CDR3 is made up of 13 amino acids. CDR3 protein: CASSMDSNYGYTF. The CDR3 coding sequence is TGTGCCAGCAGCATGGACAGTAACTATGGCTACACCTTC.

The chain employs TRBV9 and TRBJ2-7; the match to TRBD1 covers 8 bases. This CDR3 comprises 12 residues. Trimming at V came to 2 bases and at J to 7 bases, leaving 2 bases not matched to a gene. Germline-derived CDR1 and CDR2 are SGDLS and YYNGEE. The CDR3 DNA reads as TGTGCCAGCAGCGTTGACAGGGGAGAGCAGTACTTC. Amino acid sequence: CASSVDRGEQYF.

The chain uses TRBV3-1 (or the pseudogene TRBV3-2) and TRBJ1-6; 9 nucleotides align to TRBD1. CDR1 and CDR2 (germline): LGHDT, YNNKEL (reference sequence). The CDR3 is 11 residues long. Unmatched junction bases numbered 3, after V lost 4 bases and J lost 17 bases. CDR3 loop: CASSPGTGIHF. Written as DNA, the CDR3 is TGTGCCAGCAGCCCCGGGACAGGGATCCACTTT.

The V and J genes are TRBV6-2 or TRBV6-3 and TRBJ1-2, with 7 bases fitting TRBD1. V dropped 2 bases and J dropped 5; count of bases not matched to a gene: 8. This CDR3 is 15 amino acids long. Looked up from germline, CDR1 is MNHEY and CDR2 is SVGEGT. CDR3 sequence reads: CASSYGDSITYGYTF. CDR3 sequence (DNA): TGTGCCAGCAGTTACGGGGACAGCATTACATATGGCTACACCTTC.

The J gene is TRBJ2-7, the V gene TRBV21-1; the table assigns TRBD2, which was not confirmed against the DNA. TRBV21-1 is noted as a pseudogene. The CDR3 sequence is 12 residues long. The CDR3 loop is CLTGVKDYEQYF. For the CDR3, the DNA is TGCCTCACCGGGGTAAAGGACTACGAGCAGTACTTC.

V gene TRBV2 combines with J gene TRBJ1-1; 9 nucleotides match TRBD1. Looked up from germline, CDR1 is SNHLY and CDR2 is FYNNEI. The CDR3 consists of 14 residues. Trimming took 6 bases from V and 3 from J; bases not matched to a gene: 5. In DNA form, the CDR3 reads TGTGCCAGCAGAGTCGGACAGGGGTACACTGAAGCTTTCTTT. It is translated as CASRVGQGYTEAFF.

This chain links TRBV9 with TRBJ1-4; a possible D gene is TRBD1 (5 bases). This CDR3 is built from 15 residues. Trimming stripped 3 bases from V and 3 bases from J, with 12 bases between. The germline V gene encodes CDR1 SGDLS and CDR2 YYNGEE. CDR3 in DNA: TGTGCCAGCAGCGCACAGGTTAGTTCTAATGAAAAACTGTTTTTT. Protein: CASSAQVSSNEKLFF.

CDR3: CASSQDLGTTTYEQYF. CDR3 in DNA: TGTGCCAGCAGCCAAGATCTGGGGACAACCACCTACGAGCAGTACTTC. The genes are TRBV3-1 (or the pseudogene TRBV3-2) and TRBJ2-7; possibly TRBD1 for D (6 bases). The CDR3 totals 16 residues. V was trimmed by 0 bases and J by 2 bases, leaving 14 bases between them. Per germline, CDR1 LGHDT and CDR2 YNNKEL (reference sequence).

The gene calls are TRBV5-1 and TRBJ1-6, with a tentative D call TRBD1 (5 bases). CDR1 and CDR2 from the germline V gene are SGHRS and YFSETQ. The length of the CDR3 is 15 residues. V dropped 2 bases and J dropped 5 bases, with 11 bases sitting between them. In nucleotides, the CDR3 is TGCGCCAGCAGCTTTACAGGCATGGATAATTCACCCCTCCACTTT. This translates into CASSFTGMDNSPLHF.